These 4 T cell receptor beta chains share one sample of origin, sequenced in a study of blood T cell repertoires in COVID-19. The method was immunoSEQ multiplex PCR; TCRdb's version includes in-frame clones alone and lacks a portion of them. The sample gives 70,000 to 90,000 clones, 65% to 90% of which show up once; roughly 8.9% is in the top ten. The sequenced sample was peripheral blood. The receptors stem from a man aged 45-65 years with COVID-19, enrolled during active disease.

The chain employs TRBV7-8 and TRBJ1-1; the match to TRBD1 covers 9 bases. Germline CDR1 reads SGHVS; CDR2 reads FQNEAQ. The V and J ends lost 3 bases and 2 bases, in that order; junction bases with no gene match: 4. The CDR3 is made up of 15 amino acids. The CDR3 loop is CASSFQTGGNTEAFF. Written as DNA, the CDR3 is TGTGCCAGCAGCTTCCAGACAGGGGGAAACACTGAAGCTTTCTTT.

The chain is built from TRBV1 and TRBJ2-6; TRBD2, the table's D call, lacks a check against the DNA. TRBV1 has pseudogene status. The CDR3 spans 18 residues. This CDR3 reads CTSSQVGIKRTGANVLTF. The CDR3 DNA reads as TGCACCAGCAGCCAAGTAGGCATAAAGCGGACTGGGGCCAACGTCCTGACTTTC.

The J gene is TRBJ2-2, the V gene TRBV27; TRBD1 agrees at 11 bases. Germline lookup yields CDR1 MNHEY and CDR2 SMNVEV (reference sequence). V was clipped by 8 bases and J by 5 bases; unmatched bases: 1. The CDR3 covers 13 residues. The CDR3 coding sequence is TGTGCCAGCCGGGACAGGGGGACCGGGGAGCTGTTTTTT. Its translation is CASRDRGTGELFF.

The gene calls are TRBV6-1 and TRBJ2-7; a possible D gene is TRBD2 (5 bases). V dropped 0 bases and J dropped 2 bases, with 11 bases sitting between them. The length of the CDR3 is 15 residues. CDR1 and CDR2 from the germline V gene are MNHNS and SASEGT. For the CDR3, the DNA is TGTGCCAGCAGTGAAGCGCCCAGCGGTGCCTACGAGCAGTACTTC. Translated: CASSEAPSGAYEQYF.